This entry lists 31 T cell receptor beta chains sequenced from one sample in a study of cytomegalovirus exposure and HLA in healthy donors. PCR was performed using 60 Vbeta and 13 Jbeta primers. Sequencing used immunoSEQ multiplex PCR; TCRdb keeps in-frame clones, though not all of them. The sample contains 100,000 to 120,000 clones, 86% of which appear only once. Sequencing was carried out using PBMCs. All receptors come from a middle-aged man in good health and CMV-seronegative.

This clone was seen once. The chain joins TRBV6-1 to TRBJ2-1; the D gene is possibly TRBD2 (5 bases). V was pared by 4 bases and J by 5 bases, with 15 bases between. CDR1 and CDR2 from the germline V gene are MNHNS and SASEGT. CDR3 size: 15 residues. Written as DNA, the CDR3 is TGTGCCAGCAGTGGATCATCGACGGGGAACAATGAGCAGTTCTTC. This codes for CASSGSSTGNNEQFF.

The rearrangement uses TRBV2 and TRBJ1-5, with no clear D. Trimming stripped 3 bases from V and 1 base from J, with 10 bases between. Germline V gives CDR1 SNHLY, CDR2 FYNNEI. There are 15 residues in the CDR3. The CDR3 DNA reads as TGTGCCAGCAGTGAGAACCGGGGAAGCAATCAGCCCCAGCATTTT. Residues: CASSENRGSNQPQHF.

The chain has TRBV5-1 and TRBJ2-1; 7 bases agree with TRBD2. With 2 bases clipped from V and 10 bases from J, the junction kept 9 bases outside the gene matches. Germline CDR1 and CDR2: SGHRS and YFSETQ. This CDR3 has 14 amino acids. The CDR3 loop reads CASSFGLGSPEQFF. In nucleotides, the CDR3 is TGCGCCAGCAGCTTCGGACTAGGATCCCCGGAGCAGTTCTTC.

This rearrangement joins TRBV5-1 to TRBJ1-4; D possibly corresponds to TRBD1 (5 bases). The CDR3 is 15 residues long. The germline CDR1 and CDR2 sequences are SGHRS and YFSETQ. Trimming took off 6 bases at V and 2 bases at J, with 14 bases between the two ends. The chain's CDR3 is CASTKGTLTNEKLFF. The CDR3, as DNA: TGCGCCAGCACCAAAGGGACTCTGACTAATGAAAAACTGTTTTTT.

The chain uses TRBV7-6 and TRBJ2-7; 8 bases line up with TRBD1. CDR1 and CDR2 from the germline V gene are SGHVS and FNYEAQ. The CDR3 contains 15 residues. Losses at the gene ends were 4 bases for V and 3 bases for J; bases not matched to a gene: 8. Here the CDR3 reads CASSSRPGGGYEQYF. The DNA of the CDR3 is TGTGCCAGCAGCTCTCGCCCAGGGGGCGGCTACGAGCAGTACTTC. The variable domain in full, with the rest retrieved from reference TRBV7-6 and TRBJ2-7, is GAGVSQSPRYKVTKRGQDVALRCDPISGHVSLYWYRQALGQGPEFLTYFNYEAQQDKSGLPNDRFSAERPEGSISTLTIQRTEQRDSAMYRCASSSRPGGGYEQYFGPGTRLTVT.

This chain connects TRBV6-5 to TRBJ2-1; maybe TRBD1 (6 bases). Trimming pared 6 bases from V and 3 bases from J, leaving 12 bases between. CDR1 and CDR2 from the germline V gene are MNHEY and SVGAGI. The CDR3 spans 14 residues. The DNA for the CDR3 is TGTGCCAGCAGCCCCGGACAGTTCTACAATGAGCAGTTCTTC. Translating it yields CASSPGQFYNEQFF.

The chain has TRBV19 and TRBJ1-2; TRBD1 aligns across 10 bases. There are 13 residues in the CDR3. Losses at the gene ends were 6 bases for V and 6 bases for J; bases not matched to a gene: 4. The V gene's germline CDR1 is LNHDA and CDR2 SQIVND (reference sequence). The CDR3 loop reads CASRPGTGDGYTF. CDR3 DNA: TGTGCCAGTAGGCCCGGGACAGGGGATGGCTACACCTTC. Using reference TRBV19 and TRBJ1-2 for the parts outside the CDR3, the full variable domain is DGGITQSPKYLFRKEGQNVTLSCEQNLNHDAMYWYRQDPGQGLRLIYYSQIVNDFQKGDIAEGYSVSREKKESFPLTVTSAQKNPTAFYLCASRPGTGDGYTFGSGTRLTVV.

The chain employs TRBV7-9 and TRBJ1-2; tentative D call: TRBD1 (5 bases). With 6 bases removed from V and 4 bases from J, the gap between germline ends came to 15 bases. This CDR3 comprises 14 residues. CDR1 is SEHNR, CDR2 FQNEAQ, per germline (reference sequence). The CDR3 sequence is CASRQPGLFYGYTF. The DNA of the CDR3 is TGTGCCAGCAGGCAACCAGGGCTCTTCTATGGCTACACCTTC.

CDR3 sequence: CASSVYTGQGETQYF. The CDR3 region has the DNA TGTGCCAGCAGCGTATACACAGGGCAAGGAGAGACCCAGTACTTC. The chain links TRBV9 to TRBJ2-5; TRBD1 is a possible D gene (6 bases). V dropped 1 base and J dropped 4 bases, with 14 bases sitting between them. CDR3 length: 15 residues. In germline, CDR1 is SGDLS, CDR2 YYNGEE.

J is TRBJ2-1 and V is TRBV29-1, with 8 bases lining up with TRBD1. The CDR3 loop spans 15 amino acids. Germline V gene data show CDR1 as SQVTM and CDR2 as ANQGSEA. V shed 0 bases, J shed 3 bases, and the junction held 4 bases outside the gene matches. CDR3 in amino acids: CSVEDWDRNYNEQFF. In DNA, the CDR3 is TGCAGCGTTGAAGATTGGGACAGGAACTACAATGAGCAGTTCTTC.

The chain links TRBV10-3 to TRBJ1-2; D is undetermined. CDR1 and CDR2 from the germline V gene are ENHRY and SYGVKD. Between the trimmed V and J ends, which lost 0 bases and 8 bases, there was a span of 7 bases. The CDR3 is made up of 12 amino acids. The chain's CDR3 is CAISESLGGYTF. The CDR3 DNA reads as TGTGCCATCAGTGAGTCGCTCGGGGGCTACACCTTC.

The gene calls are TRBV6-5 and TRBJ2-7; maybe TRBD2 (6 bases). The CDR3 is 13 amino acids. Germline V CDR1 and CDR2: MNHEY, SVGAGI. Trimming took off 4 bases at V and 3 bases at J, with 10 bases between the two ends. DNA of the CDR3: TGTGCCAGCAGTTGCGGGGAGTGCTACGAGCAGTACTTC. Amino acids: CASSCGECYEQYF.

The gene calls are TRBV14 and TRBJ2-3; 7 bases are shared with TRBD2. With V trimmed by 4 bases and J by 8 bases, 9 bases remained unmatched. Germline V gene lookup returns CDR1 SGHDN and CDR2 FVKESK. The CDR3 has 14 residues. The CDR3 reads CASSPSTKRGTQYF. The CDR3 DNA reads as TGTGCCAGCAGCCCTTCGACAAAGCGGGGTACGCAGTATTTT.

This clone came up once. The chain combines TRBV5-6 with TRBJ1-5; 10 nucleotides align to TRBD1. The germline CDR1 and CDR2 sequences are SGHDT and YYEEEE. V gave up 3 bases and J gave up 4 bases; unmatched junction bases: 4. The CDR3 consists of 15 residues. The CDR3 sequence is CASSWGQGSNQPQHF. For the CDR3, the DNA is TGTGCCAGCAGCTGGGGACAGGGGTCAAATCAGCCCCAGCATTTT.

The V call is TRBV5-1, the J call TRBJ2-5, with D tentatively TRBD2 (5 bases). Looked up from germline, CDR1 is SGHRS and CDR2 is YFSETQ. The CDR3 is 14 amino acids. Trimming took 3 bases from V and 5 from J, leaving 14 bases between them. CDR3 loop: CASSSGSSGETQYF. CDR3 bases: TGCGCCAGCAGCTCAGGCTCTTCGGGGGAGACCCAGTACTTC.

The V and J genes are TRBV19 and TRBJ2-1, with TRBD1 matching 7 bases. The CDR3 covers 14 residues. Germline values: CDR1 LNHDA, CDR2 SQIVND (reference sequence). The V and J ends lost 3 bases and 15 bases, in that order; junction bases with no gene match: 14. The CDR3 here is CASSMDSTGARRFF. The CDR3 DNA follows: TGTGCCAGTAGTATGGATTCAACAGGGGCGAGGCGGTTCTTC.

This chain uses TRBV18 with TRBJ1-5; D gene ambiguous. The germline V gene has CDR1 KGHSH and CDR2 LQKENI. Between the trimmed V and J ends, which lost 2 bases and 7 bases, there was a span of 18 bases. This CDR3 contains 16 residues. The CDR3 DNA reads as TGTGCCAGCTCACCAAGTGAACTTGGCGGGAGGCAGCCCCAGCATTTT. Translating gives CASSPSELGGRQPQHF.

This clone was picked up one time. This chain joins TRBV28 and TRBJ1-1; 7 bases align to TRBD1. V dropped 5 bases and J dropped 5; count of bases not matched to a gene: 8. CDR3 length: 14 residues. Germline lookup yields CDR1 MDHEN and CDR2 SYDVKM. Here the CDR3 reads CASSHDRARTEAFF. CDR3 nucleotide sequence: TGTGCCAGCAGTCATGACAGGGCACGGACTGAAGCTTTCTTT.

The rearrangement joins TRBV6-1 to TRBJ1-5; D possibly corresponds to TRBD1 (5 bases). Germline assignment: CDR1 MNHNS and CDR2 SASEGT. The CDR3 runs 13 residues. Trimming removed 3 bases at V and 6 bases at J, with 9 bases between. The CDR3 reads CASSDGGAQPQHF. CDR3 in DNA: TGTGCCAGCAGTGACGGAGGGGCTCAGCCCCAGCATTTT.

The genes are TRBV7-9 and TRBJ2-7, with a weak D call TRBD2 (6 bases). CDR3 length: 14 residues. The ends were cut back, 4 bases at V and 2 bases at J, with 12 bases in the middle. Germline assignment: CDR1 SEHNR and CDR2 FQNEAQ (reference sequence). The CDR3 sequence is CASSSGTPAYEQYF. Written as DNA, the CDR3 is TGTGCCAGCAGCTCCGGGACTCCTGCCTACGAGCAGTACTTC.

The rearrangement uses TRBV6-5 and TRBJ1-1, with 7 nucleotides matching TRBD1. The CDR3 is 15 residues long. Trimming took 2 bases from V and 5 from J; bases not matched to a gene: 8. The germline CDR1 and CDR2 sequences are MNHEY and SVGAGI. CDR3: CASSYPYPDRTEAFF. CDR3 nucleotides: TGTGCCAGCAGTTACCCCTACCCGGACAGGACTGAAGCTTTCTTT.

The V gene is TRBV7-9, the J gene TRBJ2-7, with 7 positions matching TRBD1. Germline V gives CDR1 SEHNR, CDR2 FQNEAQ (reference sequence). The V and J ends lost 7 bases and 6 bases, in that order; junction bases with no gene match: 0. CDR3 size: 10 residues. The chain's CDR3 is CASKGAEQYF. For the CDR3, the DNA is TGTGCCAGCAAGGGGGCCGAGCAGTACTTC. Variable domain in full (rest from reference TRBV7-9 and TRBJ2-7): DTGVSQNPRHKITKRGQNVTFRCDPISEHNRLYWYRQTLGQGPEFLTYFQNEAQLEKSRLLSDRFSAERPKGSFSTLEIQRTEQGDSAMYLCASKGAEQYFGPGTRLTVT.

The J gene is TRBJ2-7, the V gene TRBV7-2; TRBD1 matches 7 bases. The CDR3 totals 14 residues. The J segment lost 7 bases and the V segment lost 5 bases, leaving 11 bases of the junction unmatched. From germline, CDR1 is SGHTA and CDR2 FQGNSA. The CDR3, as DNA: TGTGCCAGCAGCCCAAGGGGACAGCTTCCAGAGCAGTACTTC. Protein: CASSPRGQLPEQYF.

The rearrangement joins TRBV28 to TRBJ1-6; 7 bases match TRBD1. There are 16 residues in the CDR3. Germline V gene lookup returns CDR1 MDHEN and CDR2 SYDVKM. V was pared by 10 bases and J by 7 bases, with 16 bases of the junction left unmatched. The chain's CDR3 is CATKGEQGLPNSPLHF. The DNA of the CDR3 is TGTGCCACCAAAGGGGAACAGGGGCTACCAAATTCACCCCTCCACTTT.

The chain is built from TRBV5-1 and TRBJ2-7, with 8 positions matching TRBD1. This CDR3 spans 14 amino acids. Germline V gene data show CDR1 as SGHRS and CDR2 as YFSETQ. V was pared by 1 base and J by 7 bases, with 7 bases of the junction left unmatched. The CDR3 bases are TGCGCCAGCAGCTTGAGGACAGGGTCTCAGGAGCAGTACTTC. This sequence encodes CASSLRTGSQEQYF. Filled out from reference TRBV5-1 and TRBJ2-7, the complete variable domain reads KAGVTQTPRYLIKTRGQQVTLSCSPISGHRSVSWYQQTPGQGLQFLFEYFSETQRNKGNFPGRFSGRQFSNSRSEMNVSTLELGDSALYLCASSLRTGSQEQYFGPGTRLTVT.

The J gene is TRBJ1-2, the V gene TRBV28, with D maybe TRBD1 (6 bases). The CDR3 sequence is 14 residues long. Germline assignment: CDR1 MDHEN and CDR2 SYDVKM. V shed 7 bases and J shed 7 bases, with 19 bases lying between them. DNA for the CDR3: TGTGCCAGCACGGCGGGGGGGCTCTTTGGTGGCTACACCTTC. It is translated as CASTAGGLFGGYTF.

The genes are TRBV6-4 and TRBJ2-3; TRBD2 aligns across 8 bases. This CDR3 is 14 amino acids long. Unmatched junction bases numbered 1, after V lost 4 bases and J lost 1 base. The germline gives CDR1 MRHNA, CDR2 SNTAGT. The CDR3, as DNA: TGTGCCAGCAGTGTTAGCGGGGGCACAGATACGCAGTATTTT. Residues: CASSVSGGTDTQYF.

V gene TRBV28 combines with J gene TRBJ2-4, with D perhaps matching TRBD2 (5 bases). CDR3 length: 15 residues. Trimming removed 4 bases from V and 2 bases from J, with 12 bases in between. CDR1 is MDHEN and CDR2 is SYDVKM in the germline V gene. The CDR3 DNA reads as TGTGCCAGCAGTTCTATCTCCGGGACCAAAAACATTCAGTACTTC. Its protein product is CASSSISGTKNIQYF.

The chain carries TRBV29-1 and TRBJ2-7; D possibly corresponds to TRBD1 (5 bases). V was pared by 4 bases and J by 2 bases, with 6 bases between. Germline lookup yields CDR1 SQVTM and CDR2 ANQGSEA. There are 11 residues in the CDR3. CDR3 bases: TGCAGCGTTGGACAGACCTACGAGCAGTACTTC. It translates to CSVGQTYEQYF.

In its sample, this clone was seen once. The chain carries TRBV5-5 and TRBJ1-2; D not resolved. Germline CDR1 and CDR2: SGHKS and YYEKEE (reference sequence). Trimming stripped 1 base from V and 2 bases from J, with 6 bases between. This CDR3 is built from 13 residues. The DNA of the CDR3 is TGTGCCAGCAGCTTGCCCCCGAACTATGGCTACACCTTC. Protein product: CASSLPPNYGYTF.

This rearrangement joins TRBV4-1 to TRBJ2-7; no firm D call. Germline values: CDR1 MGHRA, CDR2 YSYEKL. V was pared by 1 base and J by 1 base, with 8 bases between. The CDR3 consists of 14 residues. In nucleotides, the CDR3 is TGCGCCAGCAGCCAAGTTGAGGTGTCCTACGAGCAGTACTTC. Its translation is CASSQVEVSYEQYF.